The rows below give T cell receptor beta chains drawn from one sample of a study of T cells in Graves' hyperthyroidism and ophthalmopathy. MiXCR, applied by TCRdb to the multiplex PCR reads, yields one record per CDR3 protein. The sample has more than 550,000 distinct CDR3 sequences, around 16% seen once; the top ten hold roughly a sixth. Material: blood. These receptors were obtained from a man aged 50 or older with Graves' hyperthyroidism. CDR3s leave out the opening cysteine and the closing phenylalanine or tryptophan. A row's size may be missing; if present it is once, few, many or a size class.

V	size	J	CDR3
TRBV5-5	many	TRBJ2-1	ASSFPRGLADNEQF
TRBV6-2/TRBV6-3	.	TRBJ1-1	ASSKQGAGVTEAF
TRBV30	few	TRBJ2-7	AWREGDSSYEQY
TRBV4-1	few	TRBJ1-1	ASSQEQGSAF
TRBV7-9	.	TRBJ1-6	ASSVRGAYNSPLH
TRBV2	many	TRBJ1-3	ASTGEVMSSGNTIY
TRBV18	many	TRBJ2-7	ASSPGAVEQY
TRBV9	few	TRBJ2-1	ASSVAVGHKTSGSNEQF
TRBV28	many	TRBJ2-5	ASSTGQGFNLGETQY
TRBV2	few	TRBJ2-7	ASSPPQTYEQY
TRBV19	.	TRBJ2-3	ASSKIGAAANTDTQY
TRBV29-1	.	TRBJ2-3	SVGLLITDTQY
TRBV20-1	once	TRBJ2-5	SARDWTQY
TRBV28	many	TRBJ1-6	ASSSLYRGRNSPLH
TRBV20-1	few	TRBJ2-5	SAQKTSGKETQY
TRBV30	few	TRBJ2-5	AWNLEGRSD
TRBV7-8	many	TRBJ1-2	ASSRALGDYGYT
TRBV28	.	TRBJ1-2	ASTDTTGRNYGYT
TRBV5-1	.	TRBJ1-1	ASSLEEFVWNTKAF
TRBV28	many	TRBJ2-7	ASSLGGSFYEQY
TRBV19	few	TRBJ1-5	ASGVRDVNQPQH
TRBV6-1	many	TRBJ1-1	ASSHDRTKNTEAF
TRBV2	many	TRBJ1-5	ASSETRQSNQPQH
TRBV9	many	TRBJ2-7	ASSTRTGGSYEQY
TRBV3-1	many	TRBJ1-5	ASSQSQGAHQPQH
TRBV6-1	many	TRBJ1-2	ASSPTTGEFYGYT
TRBV4-3	few	TRBJ2-5	ASSQTSQETQY
TRBV14	few	TRBJ2-7	ASSLRLAGVIYEQY
TRBV15	many	TRBJ2-5	ATSRERGLAGGETQY
TRBV19	many	TRBJ1-1	ASSTGWGQGSSTEAF
TRBV28	.	TRBJ1-2	ASSLPFPGAGYT
TRBV20-1	many	TRBJ2-1	SAIAESSYNEQF